These 26 T cell receptor beta chains came from one sample sequenced in a study of cytomegalovirus exposure and HLA in healthy donors. Primers included in the PCR were 60 Vbeta and 13 Jbeta primers. TCRdb keeps only in-frame clones here, not all; method: immunoSEQ multiplex PCR. The sample lists roughly 200,000 clones, over 75% occurring once. The sequenced material came from PBMCs. These receptors all stem from a woman aged 45-59 years in good health and CMV-seronegative.

This clone was found once. V is TRBV5-1 and J is TRBJ1-2; 7 bases match TRBD1. The CDR3 runs 15 residues. Germline trimming cut 0 bases from V and 3 bases from J; bases unmatched to any gene: 5. The V gene's germline CDR1 is SGHRS and CDR2 YFSETQ. DNA of the CDR3: TGCGCCAGCAGCTTGGGGGGACAGTACGACTATGGCTACACCTTC. Translated: CASSLGGQYDYGYTF.

This chain uses TRBV4-1 with TRBJ2-7, with 7 nucleotides matching TRBD2. The CDR3 is 16 residues long. Germline values: CDR1 MGHRA, CDR2 YSYEKL. V shed 6 bases, J shed 0 bases, and the junction held 11 bases outside the gene matches. CDR3 amino acids: CASRLTLAAASYEQYF. The CDR3 DNA reads as TGCGCCAGCAGGCTTACGCTAGCGGCCGCCTCCTACGAGCAGTACTTC.

In DNA, the CDR3 is TGTGCCTGGAGTGTATTTCCGGCGGGAGTTCGCCACGAGCAGTACTTC. Residues: CAWSVFPAGVRHEQYF. The chain carries TRBV30 and TRBJ2-7; 7 bases fit TRBD2. V trimming: 0 bases; J trimming: 5 bases; junction bases outside the gene matches: 13. The CDR3 covers 16 residues. Germline loops: CDR1 GTSNPN, CDR2 SVGIG (reference sequence).

The gene calls are TRBV28 and TRBJ1-2; TRBD1 agrees at 7 bases. CDR1 and CDR2 from the germline V gene are MDHEN and SYDVKM. The CDR3 runs 13 residues. V lost 7 bases to trimming and J lost 10 bases; unmatched junction nucleotides: 12. The CDR3 protein is CASTNQPRGTYTF. The CDR3 DNA follows: TGTGCCAGCACCAATCAACCCAGGGGGACCTACACCTTC.

This clone was recorded only once. The chain recombines TRBV19 with TRBJ2-3; 9 bases align to TRBD1. The CDR3 length is 14 residues. The V segment lost 4 bases and the J segment 4 bases; nucleotides outside the gene matches: 3. Germline V gives CDR1 LNHDA, CDR2 SQIVND (reference sequence). The CDR3 DNA reads as TGTGCCAGTAGTAAGGGACAGGGCCCAGATACGCAGTATTTT. Its protein product is CASSKGQGPDTQYF.

The chain combines TRBV10-3 with TRBJ2-3, with a possible D match to TRBD1 (5 bases). The CDR3 runs 15 residues. In germline, CDR1 is ENHRY, CDR2 SYGVKD. Trimming removed 11 bases from V and 0 bases from J, with 18 bases in between. The CDR3 nucleotides read TGTGCCTCCAGCAGGGCTACCTCTAGCACAGATACGCAGTATTTT. It is translated as CASSRATSSTDTQYF.

The chain joins TRBV6-5 to TRBJ1-1; TRBD1 agrees at 7 bases. The CDR3 totals 13 residues. Per the germline V gene, CDR1 is MNHEY and CDR2 is SVGAGI. Trimming removed 5 bases from V and 0 bases from J; junction bases left unmatched: 0. CDR3 DNA sequence: TGTGCCAGCAGTGACAGGGTGAACACTGAAGCTTTCTTT. Amino acid sequence: CASSDRVNTEAFF.

The chain couples TRBV7-2 to TRBJ2-1; 7 bases are shared with TRBD1. Trimming removed 5 bases from V and 4 bases from J; junction bases left unmatched: 11. The CDR3 spans 16 residues. Germline V CDR1 and CDR2: SGHTA, FQGNSA. Here the CDR3 DNA reads TGTGCCAGCAGCCCCCGACAGGGTCCCTATTACAATGAGCAGTTCTTC. This translates into CASSPRQGPYYNEQFF.

The chain combines TRBV11-2 with TRBJ2-1, with D perhaps TRBD1 (5 bases). The CDR3 runs to 13 residues. V lost 5 bases to trimming and J lost 5 bases, with 10 bases between them. Germline loops: CDR1 SGHAT, CDR2 FQNNGV. CDR3 protein: CASSPNRNNEQFF. The CDR3 DNA sequence: TGTGCCAGCAGCCCCAACAGGAACAATGAGCAGTTCTTC.

The chain employs TRBV19 and TRBJ2-7; 11 nucleotides line up with TRBD2. Germline V gene lookup returns CDR1 LNHDA and CDR2 SQIVND (reference sequence). CDR3 size: 16 residues. V trimming: 3 bases; J trimming: 3 bases; junction bases outside the gene matches: 7. The CDR3 sequence: CASSIATSGRGYEQYF. Here the CDR3 DNA reads TGTGCCAGTAGTATCGCCACTAGCGGGAGAGGCTACGAGCAGTACTTC.

The chain carries TRBV27 and TRBJ2-1; no firm D call. Per germline, CDR1 MNHEY and CDR2 SMNVEV (reference sequence). The CDR3 extends over 16 amino acids. Trimming cost V 6 bases and J 0 bases, with 15 bases left between them. DNA for the CDR3: TGTGCCAGCAGGGAAGACATGACGAGCTCCTACAATGAGCAGTTCTTC. It translates to CASREDMTSSYNEQFF.

The V gene is TRBV7-8, the J gene TRBJ2-1; TRBD2 agrees at 10 bases. The CDR3 spans 18 residues. With V trimmed by 1 base and J by 4 bases, 10 bases remained unmatched. From germline, CDR1 is SGHVS and CDR2 FQNEAQ. CDR3 sequence: CASSLVSTSGTLYNEQFF. The CDR3 nucleotides are TGTGCCAGCAGCTTAGTCAGCACTAGCGGGACTCTTTACAATGAGCAGTTCTTC.

This chain links TRBV4-2 with TRBJ1-1, with a tentative D call TRBD1 (6 bases). V was cut by 7 bases and J by 2 bases, with 14 bases left in between. CDR3 length: 14 amino acids. Germline loops: CDR1 LGHNA, CDR2 YNFKEQ. The CDR3 nucleotides are TGTGCCAGCACCGTGAACAGGGTTAACACTGAAGCTTTCTTT. This encodes CASTVNRVNTEAFF.

CDR3 nucleotide sequence: TGCGCCAGCAGCTTGGGGTATTCGGATGAAAAACTGTTTTTT. Translation gives CASSLGYSDEKLFF. V and J are TRBV5-1 and TRBJ1-4; D gene uncertain. The CDR3 is made up of 14 amino acids. Germline V gene sequence: CDR1 SGHRS, CDR2 YFSETQ. V was cut by 0 bases and J by 6 bases, with 9 bases left in between.

This clone was observed a handful of times. The genes are TRBV6-1 and TRBJ1-3; no reliable D call. V lost 7 bases and J lost 15, with 22 bases in between. This CDR3 has 13 residues. Looked up from germline, CDR1 is MNHNS and CDR2 is SASEGT. DNA for the CDR3: TGTGCCAGCAAACCCCCTAGGAACTCGATAAGATATTTT. Translating gives CASKPPRNSIRYF.

This chain joins TRBV14 and TRBJ1-2; the D gene is possibly TRBD1 (5 bases). The CDR3 is 15 residues long. Germline values: CDR1 SGHDN, CDR2 FVKESK. The germline V and J ends were trimmed by 2 bases and 3 bases, with 13 bases remaining between them. This CDR3 reads CASSQKSSGDYGYTF. CDR3 nucleotides: TGTGCCAGCAGCCAAAAGTCTTCGGGGGACTATGGCTACACCTTC.

The V call is TRBV6-5, the J call TRBJ1-2; D gene uncertain. CDR1 and CDR2 (germline): MNHEY, SVGAGI. Trimming took off 0 bases at V and 5 bases at J, with 16 bases between the two ends. The CDR3 contains 16 residues. The CDR3 region is CASSYSKPGSIYGYTF. The CDR3 DNA follows: TGTGCCAGCAGTTACTCCAAACCCGGGAGCATATATGGCTACACCTTC.

The gene calls are TRBV10-3 and TRBJ2-7; 7 positions agree with TRBD1. Looked up from germline, CDR1 is ENHRY and CDR2 is SYGVKD. Trimming at V came to 4 bases and at J to 6 bases, leaving 9 bases not matched to a gene. CDR3 length equals 14 residues. CDR3 region: CAISGTGPRGEQYF. Written as DNA, the CDR3 is TGTGCCATCAGTGGGACAGGCCCACGGGGCGAGCAGTACTTC.

This clone was counted a single time. J is TRBJ1-6 and V is TRBV5-1, with TRBD1 as a possible D gene (6 bases). CDR1 and CDR2 (germline): SGHRS, YFSETQ. The CDR3 totals 17 residues. Deletions cut 3 bases from V and 5 bases from J, with 18 bases between. This chain's CDR3 is CASSSSSYRENNSPLHF. CDR3 coding DNA: TGCGCCAGCAGCTCTTCCTCTTACAGGGAAAATAATTCACCCCTCCACTTT.

V is TRBV4-2 and J is TRBJ2-4; D call uncertain. V was clipped by 1 base and J by 0 bases, with 10 bases between them. This CDR3 spans 16 amino acids. Germline assignment: CDR1 LGHNA and CDR2 YNFKEQ. The CDR3 reads CASSQVVASAKNIQYF. The CDR3 DNA follows: TGTGCCAGCAGCCAAGTAGTTGCATCAGCCAAAAACATTCAGTACTTC.

About this clone itself: At one of its ends the junction is not consistent with the germline gene, which may arise from a read error. The V call is TRBV7-9, the J call TRBJ2-7; no firm D call. Germline CDR1 is SEHNR and CDR2 is FQNEAQ (reference sequence). This CDR3 spans 13 amino acids. CDR3 sequence: CSSSLHGSYEQYF. The CDR3 DNA reads as TGTTCCAGCAGCTTACACGGCTCCTACGAGCAGTACTTC.

V is TRBV15 and J is TRBJ1-5; D unresolved. V was cut by 7 bases and J by 4 bases, with 20 bases left in between. The CDR3 covers 16 residues. From germline, CDR1 is LNHNV and CDR2 YYDKDF (reference sequence). The CDR3 sequence is CATNQRKGGGNQPQHF. The CDR3 coding sequence is TGTGCCACCAACCAGAGAAAGGGAGGCGGGAATCAGCCCCAGCATTTT.

The chain employs TRBV30 and TRBJ1-5; weak D call: TRBD1 (6 bases). Germline values: CDR1 GTSNPN, CDR2 SVGIG (reference sequence). The CDR3 has 16 amino acids. Trimming pared 6 bases from V and 4 bases from J, leaving 22 bases between. Here the CDR3 reads CACNAGAALGNQPQHF. The CDR3 DNA reads TGTGCCTGCAACGCGGGGGCTGCTTTGGGGAATCAGCCCCAGCATTTT.

The chain has TRBV5-1 and TRBJ2-7, with 8 bases matching TRBD2. The CDR3 is made up of 15 amino acids. Germline loops: CDR1 SGHRS, CDR2 YFSETQ. The trim removed 3 bases at V and 4 bases at J, leaving 9 bases unmatched. DNA of the CDR3: TGCGCCAGCAGCTACCAACTAGCGGCTAAATACGAGCAGTACTTC. It translates to CASSYQLAAKYEQYF.

A few counts support this clone. This chain connects TRBV11-2 to TRBJ2-3, with a possible D match to TRBD1 (5 bases). Per the germline V gene, CDR1 is SGHAT and CDR2 is FQNNGV. The ends were cut back, 5 bases at V and 6 bases at J, with 21 bases in the middle. CDR3 length: 16 residues. CDR3 nucleotides: TGTGCCAGCAGCCCCCCACGAAAGGGGCGTTCGGATACGCAGTATTTT. Its translation is CASSPPRKGRSDTQYF.

This chain connects TRBV30 to TRBJ2-3; D not certain. V was cut by 0 bases and J by 7 bases, with 8 bases left in between. Germline V gene lookup returns CDR1 GTSNPN and CDR2 SVGIG (reference sequence). This CDR3 has 12 residues. The CDR3 spells CAWSVQPHTQYF. The DNA of the CDR3 is TGTGCCTGGAGTGTACAGCCTCATACGCAGTATTTT.